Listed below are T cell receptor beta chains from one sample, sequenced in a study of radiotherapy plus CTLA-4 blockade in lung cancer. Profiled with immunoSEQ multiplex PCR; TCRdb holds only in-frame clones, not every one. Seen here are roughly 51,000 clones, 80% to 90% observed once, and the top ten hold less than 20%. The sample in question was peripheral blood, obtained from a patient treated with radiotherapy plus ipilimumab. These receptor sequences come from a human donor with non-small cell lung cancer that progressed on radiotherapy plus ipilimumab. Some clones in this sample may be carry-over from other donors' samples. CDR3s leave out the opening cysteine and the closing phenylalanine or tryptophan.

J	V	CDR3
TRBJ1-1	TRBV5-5	ASSLTTGVNTEAF
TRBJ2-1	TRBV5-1	ASSGGTGGAGGPVYEQF
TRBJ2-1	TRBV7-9	ASSSTPSRTSGRFGEQF
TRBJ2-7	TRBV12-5	ASGSPRLAGSLDEQY
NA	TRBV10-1	ASSDHHEQY
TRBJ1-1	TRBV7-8	ASSRDIMNTEAF
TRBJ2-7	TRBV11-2	ASRPFGGTYEQY
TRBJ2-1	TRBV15	ATSRPLGSGLNEQF
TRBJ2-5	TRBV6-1	ASSVGDFGGETQY
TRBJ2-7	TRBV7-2	ASSRGTYKQY
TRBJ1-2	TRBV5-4	ATSVSRDYGYT
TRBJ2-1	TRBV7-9	ASSPGLAGGDEQF
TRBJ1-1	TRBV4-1	ASSPGSGGVWTEAF
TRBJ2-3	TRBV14	ASSQEDLWREITDTQY
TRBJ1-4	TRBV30	AWSVGRAGEKLF
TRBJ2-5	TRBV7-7	ASSTNRGQGAQY
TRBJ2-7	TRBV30	AWSVPFYEQY
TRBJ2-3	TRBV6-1	ASSVGSEGDTQY
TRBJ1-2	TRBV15	ATSRGARDYGYT
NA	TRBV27	ASSATSGRTYEQY
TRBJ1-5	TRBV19	ASLGDRVASSNQPQH
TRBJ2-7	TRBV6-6	ASNGGRYEQY
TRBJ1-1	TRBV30	AWGTVSSEAF
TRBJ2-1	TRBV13	ASSSTGTYNEQF
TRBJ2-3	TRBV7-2	ASSPKGFSTDTQY
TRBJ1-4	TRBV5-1	ASSYGERGEKLF
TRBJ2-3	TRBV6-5	ASRLLAGGSDTQY
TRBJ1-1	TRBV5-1	ASSTTGSTGAF
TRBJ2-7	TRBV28	ASSFGDRGSYEQY
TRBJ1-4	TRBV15	ATSRGPRVGPNEKLF
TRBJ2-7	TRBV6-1	ASSEAHLGGVFDEQY
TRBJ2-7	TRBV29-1	SVPGDNSYEQY
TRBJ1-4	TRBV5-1	ASSLEGQGATNEKLF
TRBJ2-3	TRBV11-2	ASSLGVLTDTQY
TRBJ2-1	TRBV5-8	ASSLARGLVMREQF
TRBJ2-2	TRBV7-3	ASSRVGGGTGELF
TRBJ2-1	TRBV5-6	ASSQTSRGQF
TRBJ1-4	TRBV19	ASSPGGPGDEKLF
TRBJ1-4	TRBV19	AKAGQGDVKLF
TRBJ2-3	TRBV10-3	AIMTSGSGTDTQY
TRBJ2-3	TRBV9	ASSAFASGGRTDTQY
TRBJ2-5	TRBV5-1	ASSSLRPGTQY